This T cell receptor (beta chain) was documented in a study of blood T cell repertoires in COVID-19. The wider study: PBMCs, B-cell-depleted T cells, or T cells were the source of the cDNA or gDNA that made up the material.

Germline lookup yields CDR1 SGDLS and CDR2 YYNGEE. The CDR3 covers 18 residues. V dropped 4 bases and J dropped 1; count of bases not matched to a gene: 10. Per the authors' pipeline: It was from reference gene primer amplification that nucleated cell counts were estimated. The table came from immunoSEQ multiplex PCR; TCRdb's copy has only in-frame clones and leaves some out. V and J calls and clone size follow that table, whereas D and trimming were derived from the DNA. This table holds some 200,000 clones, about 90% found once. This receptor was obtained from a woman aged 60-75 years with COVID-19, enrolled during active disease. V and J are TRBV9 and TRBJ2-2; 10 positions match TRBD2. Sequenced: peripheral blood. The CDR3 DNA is TGTGCCAGCAGCTCCCACCGGGCTAGCGGGGGGAACACCGGGGAGCTGTTTTTT. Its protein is CASSSHRASGGNTGELFF.